The count of the clone carrying this T cell receptor beta chain is one. What it binds is unknown. This CDR3 comprises 13 residues. Trimming stripped 5 bases from V and 0 bases from J, with 8 bases between. Per germline, CDR1 GTSNPN and CDR2 SVGIG (reference sequence). The data were taken from a study of shared clonotypes between healthy human individuals. Turning to the study itself: Three men and a couple of women, aged 18 to 49, were donors.

The assay was immunoSEQ multiplex PCR, and TCRdb's table has in-frame clones only and misses some. This sample has roughly 170,000 clones, with about 68% found just once. Findings of the study overall: Sharing across four donors was highest in naive CD4 (around 5%) and lowest in memory CD8 (roughly 0.4%).

The V and J genes are TRBV30 and TRBJ1-3; D ambiguous. The sequence derives from a man under 40 in good health. Sequences were obtained from memory CD4+ T cells sorted from blood. Subset here: CD45RA-negative fraction. CDR3 sequence (DNA): TGTGCCTGGGAACCAGTCTCTGGAAACACCATATATTTT. Translating gives CAWEPVSGNTIYF. The full variable domain, its missing parts supplied by reference TRBV30 and TRBJ1-3, is SQTIHQWPATLVQPVGSPLSLECTVEGTSNPNLYWYRQAAGRGLQLLFYSVGIGQISSEVPQNLSASRPQDRQFILSSKKLLLSDSGFYLCAWEPVSGNTIYFGEGSWLTVV.